Listed here are 22 T cell receptor beta chains from one sample, sequenced in a study of human thymus T cells. Resections were taken during corrective heart surgery, and the thymus tissue came from these. TCRdb's table, derived via immunoSEQ multiplex PCR, lists solely in-frame clones and lacks some. This sample carries 86,000 or so clones, 90% to 98% of them seen once, and the ten largest clones take just over 0.03%. Material: thymus tissue. The source of these receptors is a boy younger than two with a congenital heart defect but otherwise immunologically healthy.

The CDR3, as DNA: TGCGCCAGCAGCTTGGGACAGGGGGCCGGGGAGCTGTTTTTT. It encodes CASSLGQGAGELFF. The chain combines TRBV5-1 with TRBJ2-2; 9 bases line up with TRBD1. The junction had 0 bases not matched to a gene; V was cut back by 0 bases and J by 6 bases. Germline CDR1 SGHRS, CDR2 YFSETQ. The CDR3 loop spans 14 amino acids.

The chain carries TRBV18 and TRBJ1-4, with D perhaps matching TRBD1 (6 bases). Germline V gene sequence: CDR1 KGHSH, CDR2 LQKENI. This CDR3 spans 15 amino acids. The V end lost 3 bases, the J end lost 3 bases, and 11 bases lay between the germline ends. CDR3 nucleotide sequence: TGTGCCAGCTCACCGGACAGCCAGCCTAATGAAAAACTGTTTTTT. Encoded protein: CASSPDSQPNEKLFF.

This chain uses TRBV5-1 with TRBJ2-1, with 11 bases that match TRBD2. This CDR3 has 19 residues. The J segment lost 3 bases and the V segment lost 4 bases, leaving 15 bases of the junction unmatched. The germline V gene encodes CDR1 SGHRS and CDR2 YFSETQ. CDR3 DNA sequence: TGCGCCAGCAGCCCAGTCCCGGGACTAGCGGCCAAAGACTACAATGAGCAGTTCTTC. Its protein product is CASSPVPGLAAKDYNEQFF.

The sample holds one count of this clone. The chain links TRBV5-4 to TRBJ2-3; 8 nucleotides align to TRBD1. The CDR3 length is 16 residues. CDR1 SGHNT and CDR2 YYREEE come from the germline V gene (reference sequence). J was trimmed by 4 bases and V by 4 bases; bases with no gene match: 11. CDR3 sequence: CASSGQGAQLADTQYF. The DNA for the CDR3 is TGTGCCAGCAGCGGGCAGGGGGCGCAATTAGCAGATACGCAGTATTTT.

This clone was recorded only once. The chain links TRBV19 to TRBJ2-1, with unresolved D. The length of the CDR3 is 12 residues. Trimming took 7 bases from V and 5 from J, leaving 9 bases between them. Looked up from germline, CDR1 is LNHDA and CDR2 is SQIVND (reference sequence). The CDR3 DNA follows: TGTGCCAGTACCCACGAGAACAATGAGCAGTTCTTC. Its protein is CASTHENNEQFF.

The chain's CDR3 is CASSQGTVSYNEQFF. The CDR3 bases are TGTGCCAGCTCACAGGGTACTGTTTCCTACAATGAGCAGTTCTTC. The genes are TRBV18 and TRBJ2-1, with no clear D. V lost 4 bases to trimming and J lost 1 base, with 11 bases between them. Germline lookup yields CDR1 KGHSH and CDR2 LQKENI. The CDR3 is 15 residues long.

J is TRBJ2-6 and V is TRBV6-5, with D unclear. Trimming left V 4 bases short and J 0 bases short, with 7 bases between. Germline V gives CDR1 MNHEY, CDR2 SVGAGI. The CDR3 length is 15 residues. The CDR3 region is CASSSRSSGANVLTF. In nucleotides, the CDR3 is TGTGCCAGCAGTTCTCGGAGCTCTGGGGCCAACGTCCTGACTTTC.

J is TRBJ2-7 and V is TRBV16; 9 bases fit TRBD2. The CDR3 spans 16 residues. Germline lookup yields CDR1 KGHSY and CDR2 FQNENV. Germline trimming cut 1 base from V and 1 base from J; bases unmatched to any gene: 5. The CDR3 DNA reads TGTGCCAGCAGCCAATATCAGCGGGAGGAATCCTACGAGCAGTACTTC. Residues: CASSQYQREESYEQYF.

The chain combines TRBV29-1 with TRBJ1-1; possibly TRBD1 for D (5 bases). The CDR3 is made up of 15 amino acids. Germline values: CDR1 SQVTM, CDR2 ANQGSEA. The ends were cut back, 6 bases at V and 1 base at J, with 18 bases in the middle. The CDR3 loop reads CSVERGALWNTEAFF. In nucleotides, the CDR3 is TGCAGCGTCGAACGTGGGGCACTATGGAACACTGAAGCTTTCTTT.

The chain joins TRBV4-1 to TRBJ2-3; D may match TRBD1 or TRBD2 (5 bases each). Germline CDR1 reads MGHRA; CDR2 reads YSYEKL. Trimming left V 6 bases short and J 2 bases short, with 27 bases between. The CDR3 loop spans 19 amino acids. CDR3 residues: CASSHLYHRGEVYTDTQYF. CDR3 nucleotides: TGCGCCAGCAGTCATTTATACCATAGGGGAGAGGTATACACAGATACGCAGTATTTT.

V usage is TRBV14 and J usage is TRBJ2-3; D assignment may be TRBD1 or TRBD2 (5 bases each). Per germline, CDR1 SGHDN and CDR2 FVKESK. Trimming shortened V by 3 bases and J by 7 bases, and 23 bases separated the two germline ends. CDR3 length equals 17 residues. The CDR3 DNA reads TGTGCCAGCAGCCAGGTTATCGGGGACCCCGGAGGTCATACGCAGTATTTT. Residues: CASSQVIGDPGGHTQYF.

V is TRBV18 and J is TRBJ2-7, with D possibly matching TRBD1 (5 bases). The germline V gene has CDR1 KGHSH and CDR2 LQKENI. The CDR3 is 14 residues long. V dropped 4 bases and J dropped 4 bases, with 14 bases sitting between them. The CDR3, as DNA: TGTGCCAGCTCACAGCAGGGCCTTTCGTACGAGCAGTACTTC. Its translation is CASSQQGLSYEQYF.

The chain joins TRBV4-1 to TRBJ2-5; unclear D gene. Germline V gene lookup returns CDR1 MGHRA and CDR2 YSYEKL. The CDR3 consists of 15 residues. Trimming removed 0 bases at V and 1 base at J, with 9 bases between. The CDR3 nucleotides are TGCGCCAGCAGCCAAGATAGGAAGGGCCAAGAGACCCAGTACTTC. Protein product: CASSQDRKGQETQYF.

The gene calls are TRBV20-1 and TRBJ2-7; D remains unclear. With 0 bases removed from V and 9 bases from J, the gap between germline ends came to 9 bases. CDR1 and CDR2 from the germline V gene are DFQATT and SNEGSKA (reference sequence). This CDR3 is built from 11 residues. CDR3 residues: CSARDQPRQYF. CDR3 nucleotides: TGCAGTGCTAGAGATCAACCGCGGCAGTACTTC.

The J gene is TRBJ1-1, the V gene TRBV30; no firm D call. Germline CDR1 is GTSNPN and CDR2 is SVGIG (reference sequence). The CDR3 spans 16 residues. Trimming took 0 bases from V and 4 from J, leaving 18 bases between them. CDR3 amino acids: CAWSVNPTAVLTEAFF. The CDR3 DNA reads as TGTGCCTGGAGTGTTAACCCCACTGCCGTTCTCACTGAAGCTTTCTTT.

The chain carries TRBV30 and TRBJ2-1; TRBD1 matches at 7 bases. The CDR3 has 16 residues. Trimming at V came to 3 bases and at J to 3 bases, leaving 11 bases not matched to a gene. CDR1 GTSNPN and CDR2 SVGIG come from the germline V gene (reference sequence). The CDR3 sequence is CAWRDSTGVNYNEQFF. The DNA of the CDR3 is TGTGCCTGGAGGGACTCCACAGGGGTTAACTACAATGAGCAGTTCTTC.

The chain joins TRBV28 to TRBJ1-2; no firm D call. V shed 2 bases and J shed 3 bases, with 10 bases lying between them. In germline, CDR1 is MDHEN, CDR2 SYDVKM. CDR3 length equals 14 residues. Here the CDR3 reads CASSLNGPHYGYTF. The CDR3 coding sequence is TGTGCCAGCAGTTTAAACGGGCCTCACTATGGCTACACCTTC.

The rearrangement joins TRBV7-6 to TRBJ2-1; 10 bases line up with TRBD2. Germline assignment: CDR1 SGHVS and CDR2 FNYEAQ. V was pared by 8 bases and J by 2 bases, with 6 bases of the junction left unmatched. The CDR3 spans 15 residues. This CDR3 is CASLPAGGPYNEQFF. The CDR3 nucleotides are TGTGCCAGCCTTCCAGCGGGAGGGCCCTACAATGAGCAGTTCTTC.

Here the CDR3 reads CASSQDSDRSRDSSYNSPLHF. Written as DNA, the CDR3 is TGTGCCAGCAGCCAAGATTCGGACAGATCCAGGGATAGCTCCTATAATTCACCCCTCCACTTT. V usage is TRBV4-2 and J usage is TRBJ1-6; weak D call: TRBD1 (6 bases). This CDR3 region has 21 residues. V lost 0 bases and J lost 0, with 21 bases in between. The germline CDR1 and CDR2 sequences are LGHNA and YNFKEQ.

This clone was found a few times. CDR3: CASSEGPYEQYF. CDR3 sequence (DNA): TGTGCCAGCAGTGAAGGACCCTACGAGCAGTACTTC. The chain joins TRBV6-1 to TRBJ2-7; D is ambiguous. Per germline, CDR1 MNHNS and CDR2 SASEGT. The V end lost 1 base, the J end lost 2 bases, and 3 bases lay between the germline ends. There are 12 residues in the CDR3.

The chain links TRBV7-9 to TRBJ1-2; no clear D. V lost 0 bases and J 3 bases, leaving 11 bases between the germline ends. This CDR3 spans 15 amino acids. Germline-derived CDR1 and CDR2 are SEHNR and FQNEAQ (reference sequence). CDR3 bases: TGTGCCAGCAGCTTAGCGAGCAGTCACTACTATGGCTACACCTTC. This sequence encodes CASSLASSHYYGYTF. Supplemented by reference TRBV7-9 and TRBJ1-2, the full variable domain reads DTGVSQNPRHKITKRGQNVTFRCDPISEHNRLYWYRQTLGQGPEFLTYFQNEAQLEKSRLLSDRFSAERPKGSFSTLEIQRTEQGDSAMYLCASSLASSHYYGYTFGSGTRLTVV.

V gene TRBV28 combines with J gene TRBJ2-7; D is undetermined. The CDR3 is made up of 10 amino acids. Germline lookup yields CDR1 MDHEN and CDR2 SYDVKM. The V gene lost 10 bases and the J gene lost 4 bases, with 8 bases spanning the gap. CDR3 DNA: TGTGCCACCCAATCTTACGAGCAGTACTTC. The encoded protein is CATQSYEQYF.